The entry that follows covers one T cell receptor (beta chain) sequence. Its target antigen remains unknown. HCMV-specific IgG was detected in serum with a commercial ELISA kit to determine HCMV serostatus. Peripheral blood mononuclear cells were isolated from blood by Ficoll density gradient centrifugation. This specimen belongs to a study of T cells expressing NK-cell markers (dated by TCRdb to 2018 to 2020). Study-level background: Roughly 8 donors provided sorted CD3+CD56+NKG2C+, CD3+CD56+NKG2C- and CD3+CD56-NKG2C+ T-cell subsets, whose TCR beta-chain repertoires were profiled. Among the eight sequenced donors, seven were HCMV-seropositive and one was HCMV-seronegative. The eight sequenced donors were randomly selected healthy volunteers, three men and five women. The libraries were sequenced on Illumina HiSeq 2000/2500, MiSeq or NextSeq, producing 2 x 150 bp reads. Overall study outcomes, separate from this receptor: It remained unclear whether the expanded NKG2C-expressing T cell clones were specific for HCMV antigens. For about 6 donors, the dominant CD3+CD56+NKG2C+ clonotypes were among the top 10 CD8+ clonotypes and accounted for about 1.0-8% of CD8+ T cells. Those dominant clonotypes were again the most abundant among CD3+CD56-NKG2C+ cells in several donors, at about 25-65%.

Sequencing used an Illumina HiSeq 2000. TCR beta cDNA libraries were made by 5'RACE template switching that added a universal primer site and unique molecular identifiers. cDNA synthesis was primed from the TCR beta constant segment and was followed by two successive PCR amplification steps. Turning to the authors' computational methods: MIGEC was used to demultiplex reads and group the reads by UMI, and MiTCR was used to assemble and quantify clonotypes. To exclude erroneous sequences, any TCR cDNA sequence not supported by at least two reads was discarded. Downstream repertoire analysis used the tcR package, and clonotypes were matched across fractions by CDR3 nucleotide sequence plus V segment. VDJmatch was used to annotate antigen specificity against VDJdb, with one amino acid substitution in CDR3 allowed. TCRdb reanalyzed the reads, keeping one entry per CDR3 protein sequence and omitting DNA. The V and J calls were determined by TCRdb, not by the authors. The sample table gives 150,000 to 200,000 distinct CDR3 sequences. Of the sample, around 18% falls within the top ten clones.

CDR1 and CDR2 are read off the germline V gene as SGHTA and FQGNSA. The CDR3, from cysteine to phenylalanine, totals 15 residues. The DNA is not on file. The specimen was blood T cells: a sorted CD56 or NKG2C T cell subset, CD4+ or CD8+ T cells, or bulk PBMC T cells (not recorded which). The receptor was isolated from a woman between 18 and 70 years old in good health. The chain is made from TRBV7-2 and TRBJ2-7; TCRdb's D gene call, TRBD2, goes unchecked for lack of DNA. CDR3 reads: CASSLASGRSYEQYF.